Shown below are 9 T cell receptor beta chains from a single sample sequenced in a study of beta chain features in type 1 diabetes. Isolated RNA was reverse transcribed in full, so expressed TCRB transcripts were sequenced. Generated by immunoSEQ multiplex PCR, the TCRdb table keeps only in-frame clones and is missing some. The table lists just over 450,000 clones, roughly 31% of them singletons. The sequenced material came from naive CD4+ T cells from blood. The source is a man between 18 and 29 years old in good health.

A few counts support this clone. The rearrangement uses TRBV5-1 and TRBJ2-7, with D tentatively TRBD1 (5 bases). V lost 0 bases to trimming and J lost 5 bases, with 12 bases between them. Germline CDR1 reads SGHRS; CDR2 reads YFSETQ. CDR3 length equals 14 residues. The CDR3 loop is CASSLVQANDEQYF. As DNA, the CDR3 is TGCGCCAGCAGCTTGGTACAGGCAAATGACGAGCAGTACTTC.

In this sample, this clone turned up a few times. V and J are TRBV7-2 and TRBJ1-5; D is perhaps TRBD1 (6 bases). Germline V gives CDR1 SGHTA, CDR2 FQGNSA. Trimming cost V 6 bases and J 6 bases, with 18 bases left between them. This CDR3 has 15 residues. The CDR3 bases are TGTGCCAGCAGAGAGACAGGCGGTACGGGTCAGCCCCAGCATTTT. Its translation is CASRETGGTGQPQHF.

This clone showed up just a few times. The V call is TRBV29-1, the J call TRBJ1-4, with TRBD1 matching over 7 bases. CDR1 is SQVTM, CDR2 ANQGSEA, per germline. The V segment lost 6 bases and the J segment 7 bases; nucleotides outside the gene matches: 8. This CDR3 has 13 residues. CDR3 residues: CSVAARDSEKLFF. The CDR3 DNA follows: TGCAGCGTCGCGGCCCGGGACAGTGAAAAACTGTTTTTT.

V is TRBV7-2 and J is TRBJ2-1; a possible D gene is TRBD2 (7 bases). The CDR3 is made up of 14 amino acids. The ends were cut back, 4 bases at V and 11 bases at J, with 18 bases in the middle. Germline CDR1 SGHTA, CDR2 FQGNSA. The CDR3 bases are TGTGCCAGCAGCTCCCGGCGCTCCGGGGGGCAGCAGTTCTTC. It specifies CASSSRRSGGQQFF.

This clone was picked up a small number of times. The chain is built from TRBV29-1 and TRBJ2-5; tentatively, D is TRBD1 or TRBD2 (5 bases each). This CDR3 has 14 amino acids. V dropped 4 bases and J dropped 5 bases, with 17 bases sitting between them. Germline CDR1 reads SQVTM; CDR2 reads ANQGSEA. The CDR3 sequence: CSVVGDGNVETQYF. DNA of the CDR3: TGCAGCGTTGTGGGGGACGGTAACGTGGAGACCCAGTACTTC.

This chain connects TRBV9 to TRBJ2-1; 11 nucleotides match TRBD2. This CDR3 contains 17 residues. The junction had 7 bases not matched to a gene; V was cut back by 1 base and J by 4 bases. CDR1 SGDLS and CDR2 YYNGEE come from the germline V gene. CDR3 sequence (DNA): TGTGCCAGCAGCGTACCCACGACTAGCGGGGTTTACAATGAGCAGTTCTTC. Its protein is CASSVPTTSGVYNEQFF.

This clone was found a few times. This chain joins TRBV20-1 and TRBJ2-7, with a tentative D call TRBD1 (6 bases). Trimming removed 7 bases at V and 6 bases at J, with 13 bases between. Germline CDR1 reads DFQATT; CDR2 reads SNEGSKA (reference sequence). CDR3 length: 11 amino acids. CDR3 amino acids: CSVLNRVEQYF. DNA for the CDR3: TGCAGTGTTTTAAACAGGGTCGAGCAGTACTTC.

This clone was counted once. In the same sample, other DNA sequences code for this CDR3. This chain uses TRBV30 with TRBJ1-4, with unresolved D. V lost 0 bases and J lost 0, with 5 bases in between. Germline assignment: CDR1 GTSNPN and CDR2 SVGIG (reference sequence). The CDR3 runs 14 residues. Written as DNA, the CDR3 is TGTGCCTGGAGTGTTAGGGCAACTAATGAAAAACTGTTTTTT. Its protein product is CAWSVRATNEKLFF.

This clone occurred a few times. The J gene is TRBJ1-1, the V gene TRBV30; 7 nucleotides line up with TRBD1. V lost 8 bases and J lost 5; bases outside the gene matches: 14. Germline V gene lookup returns CDR1 GTSNPN and CDR2 SVGIG (reference sequence). CDR3 length equals 14 residues. The CDR3 bases are TGTGCCGGGGTATCCAGGGGGAAGGGGACTGAAGCTTTCTTT. It yields the protein CAGVSRGKGTEAFF. The full variable domain, in which reference TRBV30 and TRBJ1-1 provide the parts outside the CDR3, is SQTIHQWPATLVQPVGSPLSLECTVEGTSNPNLYWYRQAAGRGLQLLFYSVGIGQISSEVPQNLSASRPQDRQFILSSKKLLLSDSGFYLCAGVSRGKGTEAFFGQGTRLTVV.